These 10 T cell receptor beta chains originate from one sample sequenced in a study of T cells expressing NK-cell markers. TCRdb re-called the 5' RACE reads and catalogs CDR3 proteins one per entry, DNA excluded. The sample yields 550,000 to 600,000 distinct CDR3 sequences, of which the top ten take up about 3.6%. The sequencing sample was made of blood T cells: a sorted CD56 or NKG2C T cell subset, CD4+ or CD8+ T cells, or bulk PBMC T cells (not recorded which). Receptors originate from a man aged 18 to 30 in good health.

This chain links TRBV2 with TRBJ2-3. Germline CDR1 is SNHLY and CDR2 is FYNNEI. The CDR3 covers 11 residues. CDR3 protein: CASLSTDTQYF.

This chain connects TRBV7-9 to TRBJ2-7. The CDR3 is 11 amino acids. The germline V gene encodes CDR1 SEHNR and CDR2 FQNEAQ (reference sequence). The CDR3 loop is CASSKGWEQYF.

The rearrangement links TRBV29-1 to TRBJ1-4; absent DNA, TCRdb's TRBD1 call cannot be checked. CDR1 is SQVTM and CDR2 is ANQGSEA in the germline V gene. The CDR3 loop spans 14 amino acids. CDR3 loop: CSVAARAVDEKLFF.

The chain combines TRBV6-5 with TRBJ1-1. The CDR3 extends over 13 amino acids. Germline loops: CDR1 MNHEY, CDR2 SVGAGI. The chain's CDR3 is CASSYGQFTEAFF.

The V and J genes are TRBV24-1 and TRBJ1-2. CDR3 length: 12 residues. CDR1 and CDR2 from the germline V gene are KGHDR and SFDVKD. The CDR3 sequence is CATSDVIYGYTF.

The chain is built from TRBV6-2 or TRBV6-3 and TRBJ2-7; absent DNA, TCRdb's TRBD2 call cannot be checked. The CDR3 extends over 15 amino acids. Germline V gene sequence: CDR1 MNHEY, CDR2 SVGEGT. The CDR3 is CASSDMGDSIDEQYF.

This rearrangement joins TRBV7-2 to TRBJ2-1; lacking DNA, the TRBD2 call made by TCRdb goes unchecked. This CDR3 has 16 residues. Germline V lookup: CDR1 SGHTA, CDR2 FQGNSA. CDR3 sequence reads: CASSLGGGGRANEQFF.

The genes are TRBV6-1 and TRBJ1-4. Germline V gene data show CDR1 as MNHNS and CDR2 as SASEGT. CDR3 length: 13 amino acids. The CDR3 sequence is CASAGGIGRKLFF.

The gene calls are TRBV7-9 and TRBJ1-5; the TCRdb call, TRBD1, lacks DNA for checking. Looked up from germline, CDR1 is SEHNR and CDR2 is FQNEAQ (reference sequence). The CDR3 loop spans 15 amino acids. This CDR3 is CASSLDPGGPQPQHF.

V is TRBV10-3 and J is TRBJ2-2; TCRdb's D gene call, TRBD2, goes unchecked for lack of DNA. The CDR3 is made up of 14 amino acids. Germline V gives CDR1 ENHRY, CDR2 SYGVKD. CDR3 region: CAIRREGATGELFF.